This T cell receptor beta chain stems from a study of Graves' ophthalmopathy and Graves' hyperthyroidism. General study points: Ophthalmopathy was separated from stable hyperthyroidism by a 13-signature model with around 88% sensitivity and approximately 79% specificity. Appearing in blood as well were most expanded thyroid clonotypes above 0.001 frequency. At 70.59% sensitivity and 72.22% specificity, the model predicted progression of the ophthalmopathy.

Amplified TCR beta CDR3 regions were obtained using RNA transcripts as template. Following a first-round RT-PCR that used HTBI primers, a second-round multiplex PCR was carried out. MiXCR, run by TCRdb on the multiplex PCR reads, gives a single entry per CDR3 protein. The sample includes about 410,000 distinct CDR3 sequences, 15% to 20% seen only once; the top ten take 1.6%. Patients were left out if they had other autoimmune diseases, uncontrolled infections, pregnancy or lactation. The germline V gene encodes CDR1 MNHEY and CDR2 SVGEGT. V lost 2 bases to trimming and J lost 0 bases, with 10 bases between them. This CDR3 has 15 amino acids. This clonotype was recorded a few times. Its target is not known.

The TCR was taken from a woman between 18 and 29 years old with Graves' ophthalmopathy. The V and J genes are TRBV6-2 or TRBV6-3 and TRBJ1-1; D uncertain. The sequenced sample consisted of peripheral blood. The CDR3, as DNA: TGTGCCAGCAGTTACGGGCAGACCATGAACACTGAAGCTTTCTTT. This gives the protein CASSYGQTMNTEAFF.